The 26 T cell receptor beta chains reported below all come from one sample, sequenced in a study of human T cells and chemical hapten exposure. As to time point: patch test 1, 2 weeks after DPC sensitization. Treatment specified: therapeutic diphenylcyclopropenone sensitization with weekly scalp DPC. TCRdb analysed the RACE reads with MiXCR anew, one entry per CDR3 protein. The repertoire holds under 200,000 distinct CDR3 sequences, with approximately 14% as singletons. This material consisted of whole blood, taken in connection with sensitization to the hapten diphenylcyclopropenone (DPC). These receptors all stem from a woman in her thirties with alopecia areata. Some clones in this sample may be carry-over from other donors' samples.

This clonotype was seen many times. This chain links TRBV11-2 with TRBJ1-4, with D possibly TRBD1 on 6 matching bases. CDR3 length: 13 amino acids. The V end was cut by 5 bases, the J end by 8 bases, with 12 bases between. The germline V gene has CDR1 SGHAT and CDR2 FQNNGV. The CDR3 here is CASSRDMKEKLFF. CDR3 in DNA: TGTGCCAGCAGCCGGGACATGAAGGAAAAACTGTTTTTT.

The V call is TRBV5-6, the J call TRBJ1-2; no reliable D call. This CDR3 contains 14 residues. Between the trimmed V and J ends, which lost 0 bases and 3 bases, there was a span of 9 bases. Germline assignment: CDR1 SGHDT and CDR2 YYEEEE. CDR3 sequence: CASSLGSFHYGYTF. CDR3 bases: TGTGCCAGCAGCTTGGGCAGCTTCCACTATGGCTACACCTTC.

This clonotype was detected a few times. V gene TRBV6-1 combines with J gene TRBJ2-1; D ambiguous. Trimming took 7 bases from V and 13 from J, leaving 17 bases between them. The CDR3 runs to 12 residues. The germline V gene encodes CDR1 MNHNS and CDR2 SASEGT. In nucleotides, the CDR3 is TGTGCCAGCAACCGAAGGGCGGAGATACAGTTCTTC. It specifies CASNRRAEIQFF.

There are a few counts of this clonotype. The chain combines TRBV28 with TRBJ1-5, with TRBD1 matching 7 bases. Trimming removed 7 bases from V and 6 bases from J; junction bases left unmatched: 9. The CDR3 consists of 14 residues. Germline CDR1 reads MDHEN; CDR2 reads SYDVKM. The CDR3 coding sequence is TGTGCCAGCACCCCCCGACAGGGCACTCAGCCCCAGCATTTT. Its protein product is CASTPRQGTQPQHF.

This clonotype was observed a few times. J is TRBJ2-4 and V is TRBV7-6; D call uncertain. Germline CDR1 reads SGHVS; CDR2 reads FNYEAQ. Trimming left V 5 bases short and J 0 bases short, with 14 bases between. The CDR3 consists of 16 residues. CDR3 DNA: TGTGCCAGCAGCCCAATGACAAGACTAGCCAAAAACATTCAGTACTTC. Translated, it gives CASSPMTRLAKNIQYF.

This rearrangement joins TRBV9 to TRBJ2-1, with 8 positions matching TRBD2. CDR3 length: 18 amino acids. After removal of 2 bases from V and 6 bases from J, the junction contained 16 bases not matched to a gene. CDR1 is SGDLS and CDR2 is YYNGEE in the germline V gene. CDR3 sequence (DNA): TGTGCCAGCAGCGTCGGACTTGGCGGGGGGCGTCAGGGCAATGAGCAGTTCTTC. This translates into CASSVGLGGGRQGNEQFF.

The genes are TRBV20-1 and TRBJ2-7, with TRBD2 matching over 16 bases. The CDR3 length is 17 residues. The ends lost 3 bases at V and 5 bases at J; junction bases unmatched: 10. The germline V gene has CDR1 DFQATT and CDR2 SNEGSKA (reference sequence). The CDR3 DNA sequence: TGCAGTGCTAGGAGCGGGACTAGCGGGAGGGTAGCGGACGAGCAGTACTTC. Protein product: CSARSGTSGRVADEQYF.

This clonotype was observed many times. The chain couples TRBV20-1 to TRBJ2-7; D remains unclear. The germline V gene has CDR1 DFQATT and CDR2 SNEGSKA (reference sequence). This CDR3 has 13 residues. V was trimmed by 1 base and J by 0 bases, leaving 7 bases between them. CDR3 nucleotides: TGCAGTGCTAGAGTTCCCGGCTCCTACGAGCAGTACTTC. This gives the protein CSARVPGSYEQYF.

This clonotype was counted only a few times. The J gene is TRBJ2-2, the V gene TRBV7-3, with D possibly TRBD1 on 6 matching bases. CDR3 size: 17 residues. CDR1 is SGHTA, CDR2 FQGTGA, per germline. Trimming removed 5 bases at V and 4 bases at J, with 20 bases between. CDR3 DNA sequence: TGTGCCAGCAGCCCCCCAGGGGCAAGCTGGGGCACCGGGGAGCTGTTTTTT. Translation gives CASSPPGASWGTGELFF.

As regards this clonotype: This clone may be a read error of a much larger clone one base away. This chain uses TRBV11-2 with TRBJ1-6, with TRBD1 matching 9 bases. V dropped 5 bases and J dropped 3; count of bases not matched to a gene: 11. CDR3 length equals 18 residues. Germline assignment: CDR1 SGHAT and CDR2 FQNNGV. The chain's CDR3 is CASSPGTGCAGYNSPLHF. CDR3 nucleotides: TGTGCCAGCAGCCCCGGGACAGGGTGCGCGGGCTATAATTCACCCCTCCACTTT.

This clonotype was seen a handful of times. The chain carries TRBV2 and TRBJ2-4, with 9 nucleotides matching TRBD1. The CDR3 is made up of 15 amino acids. The germline V gene has CDR1 SNHLY and CDR2 FYNNEI. Trimming cost V 2 bases and J 9 bases; bases outside gene matches: 8. The CDR3 DNA reads TGTGCCAGCAGTGAACTACAGGGGGCGGCATCCATTCAGTACTTC. Protein product: CASSELQGAASIQYF.

The CDR3 DNA reads TGTGCCAGCAGTTTACAACCGGGCCATCTGAGGCAGTACTTC. Translating it yields CASSLQPGHLRQYF. J is TRBJ2-7 and V is TRBV12-3 or TRBV12-4; D is uncertain. The CDR3 has 14 residues. V was clipped by 2 bases and J by 9 bases, with 17 bases between them.

Only one count was recorded for this clonotype. This rearrangement joins TRBV12-3 or TRBV12-4 to TRBJ1-5; 9 nucleotides match TRBD1. The CDR3 sequence is 14 residues long. The ends lost 6 bases at V and 5 bases at J; junction bases unmatched: 5. The CDR3 protein is CASRRDRADQPQHF. The CDR3 DNA reads as TGTGCCAGCAGACGGGACAGGGCTGATCAGCCCCAGCATTTT.

This clonotype was picked up a small number of times. The rearrangement joins TRBV15 to TRBJ1-5, with D possibly being TRBD1 (5 bases). Deletions cut 0 bases from V and 4 bases from J, with 13 bases between. CDR3 length: 16 amino acids. Looked up from germline, CDR1 is LNHNV and CDR2 is YYDKDF (reference sequence). CDR3 region: CATSRDFRVGNQPQHF. The DNA of the CDR3 is TGTGCCACCAGCAGAGATTTCAGGGTCGGAAATCAGCCCCAGCATTTT.

This clonotype was recorded at least ten times. The rearrangement uses TRBV12-3 or TRBV12-4 and TRBJ1-2, with TRBD1 matching 9 bases. CDR3 length equals 16 residues. J lost 1 base, V lost 6 bases, and 9 bases had no gene match. The CDR3 nucleotides read TGTGCCAGCAGGACCGGGACAGGGCGTAGTAACTATGGCTACACCTTC. Translation gives CASRTGTGRSNYGYTF.

This clonotype was seen many times. The V gene is TRBV28, the J gene TRBJ1-3; D unresolved. The CDR3 runs to 14 residues. Trimming removed 7 bases from V and 1 base from J, with 11 bases in between. Germline loops: CDR1 MDHEN, CDR2 SYDVKM. CDR3 region: CASTSSSSGNTIYF. The CDR3 coding sequence is TGTGCCAGCACCTCTTCTTCTTCTGGAAACACCATATATTTT.

The chain couples TRBV7-6 to TRBJ2-7, with 11 bases lining up with TRBD2. Looked up from germline, CDR1 is SGHVS and CDR2 is FNYEAQ. The CDR3 extends over 16 amino acids. The junction had 6 bases not matched to a gene; V was cut back by 3 bases and J by 2 bases. The CDR3 sequence is CASSLTTSGGTYEQYF. In nucleotides, the CDR3 is TGTGCCAGCAGCTTGACCACTAGCGGGGGAACCTACGAGCAGTACTTC.

A few counts support this clonotype. At one of its ends the junction is not consistent with the germline gene, which may arise from a read error. The chain employs TRBV7-7 and TRBJ2-3, with TRBD2 matching over 8 bases. The CDR3 is made up of 16 amino acids. Germline loops: CDR1 SSHAT, CDR2 FNYEAQ (reference sequence). The CDR3 nucleotides read TGTGCTAGCAGCTTAGCACGGGAGGGCTCGAAAGATACGCAGTATTTT. Amino acids: CASSLAREGSKDTQYF.

The chain uses TRBV3-1 and TRBJ1-1; 8 bases agree with TRBD1. The germline V gene encodes CDR1 LGHDT and CDR2 YNNKEL (reference sequence). The CDR3 totals 12 residues. J was trimmed by 12 bases and V by 3 bases; bases with no gene match: 6. The CDR3 sequence is CASSQETGVTFF. The CDR3 DNA sequence: TGTGCCAGCAGCCAGGAGACAGGGGTGACTTTCTTT.

At least ten counts were recorded for this clonotype. This chain uses TRBV7-8 with TRBJ2-3; D not certain. Per the germline V gene, CDR1 is SGHVS and CDR2 is FQNEAQ. Trimming took off 5 bases at V and 4 bases at J, with 10 bases between the two ends. This CDR3 is 13 amino acids long. The CDR3 DNA reads as TGTGCCAGCAGCCGCCGGGTAGCAGATACGCAGTATTTT. Amino acid sequence: CASSRRVADTQYF.

This clonotype was counted between two and nine times. CDR3 nucleotides: TGCAGTGTTAGGAGGCCCGGATCGAACACCGGGGAGCTGTTTTTT. Amino acid sequence: CSVRRPGSNTGELFF. The rearrangement links TRBV20-1 to TRBJ2-2; a possible D gene is TRBD2 (5 bases). V lost 7 bases to trimming and J lost 0 bases, with 15 bases between them. The CDR3 runs to 15 residues. The germline gives CDR1 DFQATT, CDR2 SNEGSKA (reference sequence).

Only a few counts were recorded for this clonotype. The chain recombines TRBV5-4 with TRBJ2-3; D remains ambiguous. The V end lost 6 bases, the J end lost 2 bases, and 13 bases lay between the germline ends. CDR1 SGHNT and CDR2 YYREEE come from the germline V gene (reference sequence). The CDR3 extends over 14 amino acids. The CDR3 loop reads CASTARWATDTQYF. CDR3 in DNA: TGTGCCAGCACTGCTAGGTGGGCCACAGATACGCAGTATTTT.

This clonotype has a count of ten or more. The chain has TRBV5-1 and TRBJ2-5; TRBD1 might be the D (5 bases). CDR1 is SGHRS and CDR2 is YFSETQ in the germline V gene. CDR3 length equals 15 residues. V lost 1 base and J 2 bases, leaving 12 bases between the germline ends. In DNA, the CDR3 is TGCGCCAGCAGCTTGTCCGGGCAGGGACAAGAGACCCAGTACTTC. It codes for CASSLSGQGQETQYF.

This clonotype was found a few times. The chain couples TRBV11-3 to TRBJ2-7, with 7 bases matching TRBD1. V was clipped by 1 base and J by 3 bases; unmatched bases: 3. Germline V gene data show CDR1 as SGHNT and CDR2 as YENEEA. This CDR3 is 14 amino acids long. CDR3 nucleotides: TGTGCCAGCAGCTTAGGAGGGGGCGGCTACGAGCAGTACTTC. Protein product: CASSLGGGGYEQYF.

The V gene is TRBV28, the J gene TRBJ2-7; weak D call: TRBD2 (6 bases). Germline V CDR1 and CDR2: MDHEN, SYDVKM. The CDR3 extends over 15 amino acids. V dropped 2 bases and J dropped 0 bases, with 11 bases sitting between them. The CDR3, as DNA: TGTGCCAGCAGTTTACTAGCGACGAGCTCCTACGAGCAGTACTTC. Its protein is CASSLLATSSYEQYF.

This clonotype was observed a few times. The chain employs TRBV6-5 and TRBJ2-4; no clear D gene. The germline V gene has CDR1 MNHEY and CDR2 SVGAGI. The CDR3 totals 13 residues. The V and J ends lost 10 bases and 0 bases respectively, with 10 bases between them. The CDR3 spells CATTPVAKNIQYF. The DNA for the CDR3 is TGTGCCACCACACCGGTAGCCAAAAACATTCAGTACTTC.